These T cell receptor beta chains were read from a single sample in a study of blood T cell repertoires in COVID-19. Repertoires were generated with immunoSEQ multiplex PCR, while TCRdb's copy carries only in-frame clones and drops some. This table holds about 480,000 clones, about 88% found once. Sequenced sample: PBMCs or T cells enriched from blood (not recorded which). The receptors were sampled from a woman aged 55-70 years who had recovered from COVID-19. Both conserved end residues are part of each CDR3. Each record gives: V gene, clone size, D gene, CDR3 length, J gene, CDR3 DNA, CDR3 protein. The D gene is left open where the match is weak. For some rows the clone size is stated as once, few or many, or as a class when expanded; others skip it.

V: TRBV2; size: NA; D: NA; length: 14; J: TRBJ2-1; DNA: TGTGCCAGCAGTGACGGCGGGAACTACAATGAGCAGTTCTTC; CDR3: CASSDGGNYNEQFF
V: TRBV5-1; size: NA; D: NA; length: 14; J: TRBJ1-6; DNA: TGCGCCAGCAGCTTGGAAGCGACGCCCTCACCCCTCCACTTT; CDR3: CASSLEATPSPLHF
V: TRBV7-9; size: NA; D: NA; length: 13; J: TRBJ1-2; DNA: TGTGCCAGCAGCTTAGACTTGCGCTATGGCTACACCTTC; CDR3: CASSLDLRYGYTF
V: TRBV2; size: few; D: NA; length: 14; J: TRBJ1-1; DNA: TGTGCCAGCAGTGAATCCAGGGGCTATACTGAAGCTTTCTTT; CDR3: CASSESRGYTEAFF
V: TRBV7-9; size: once; D: NA; length: 12; J: TRBJ1-2; DNA: TGTGCCAGCAGCAAGACAGGATATGGCTACACCTTC; CDR3: CASSKTGYGYTF
V: TRBV18; size: NA; D: TRBD2; length: 15; J: TRBJ2-3; DNA: TGTGCCAGCTCAGGACGCGGGGGGGCAGCAGATACGCAGTATTTT; CDR3: CASSGRGGAADTQYF
V: TRBV5-1; size: NA; D: NA; length: 15; J: TRBJ2-1; DNA: TGCGCCAGCAGCTTGGAAGGGGTATCCTACAATGAGCAGTTCTTC; CDR3: CASSLEGVSYNEQFF
V: TRBV5-6; size: NA; D: TRBD2; length: 14; J: TRBJ2-5; DNA: TGTGCCAGCAGCTCAGGGGGACTAGCGGAGACCCAGTACTTC; CDR3: CASSSGGLAETQYF
V: TRBV3-1/TRBV3-2; size: NA; D: TRBD2; length: 18; J: TRBJ2-3; DNA: TGTGCCAGCAGCCAAACCACTCCCCAGCGGGGGGTTACAGATACGCAGTATTTT; CDR3: CASSQTTPQRGVTDTQYF
V: TRBV19; size: NA; D: TRBD2; length: 20; J: TRBJ2-3; DNA: TGTGCCAGTAGTATAGGTTACGCTCCGGGACTAGCGGGGGGAACAGATACGCAGTATTTT; CDR3: CASSIGYAPGLAGGTDTQYF
V: TRBV5-4; size: NA; D: NA; length: 17; J: TRBJ2-3; DNA: TGTGCCAGCAGCTCGGGGACAAAGGGCGTTGTTACAGATACGCAGTATTTT; CDR3: CASSSGTKGVVTDTQYF
V: TRBV9; size: NA; D: NA; length: 14; J: TRBJ2-2; DNA: TGTGCCAGCAGGATACAGGGTAACACCGGGGAGCTGTTTTTT; CDR3: CASRIQGNTGELFF
V: TRBV6-5; size: NA; D: TRBD1; length: 15; J: TRBJ2-1; DNA: TGTGCCAGCAAGACTACAGGGGGCCAGGACAATGAGCAGTTCTTC; CDR3: CASKTTGGQDNEQFF
V: TRBV18; size: NA; D: TRBD1; length: 15; J: TRBJ2-2; DNA: TGTGCCAGCTCACCTGGACAGGGCTTCCCGGGGGAGCTGTTTTTT; CDR3: CASSPGQGFPGELFF
V: TRBV5-1; size: NA; D: NA; length: 13; J: TRBJ1-6; DNA: TGCGCCAGCAGCTCAGAAAATAATTCACCCCTCCACTTT; CDR3: CASSSENNSPLHF
V: TRBV6-5; size: once; D: TRBD1; length: 13; J: TRBJ1-5; DNA: TGTGCCAGCAGCCGGACAGGGGCCCAGCCCCAGCATTTT; CDR3: CASSRTGAQPQHF
V: TRBV4-1; size: NA; D: TRBD1; length: 16; J: TRBJ2-3; DNA: TGCGCCAGCAGCCAAGACGGTACAGGGGGCGCAGATACGCAGTATTTT; CDR3: CASSQDGTGGADTQYF
V: TRBV6-5; size: NA; D: NA; length: 13; J: TRBJ1-5; DNA: TGTGCCAGCAGTTATACTCGGGATCAGCCCCAGCATTTT; CDR3: CASSYTRDQPQHF
V: TRBV6-2/TRBV6-3; size: NA; D: TRBD1; length: 15; J: TRBJ1-4; DNA: TGTGCCAGCAGTGGACCGGGACAGGGCGGTGAAAAACTGTTTTTT; CDR3: CASSGPGQGGEKLFF
V: TRBV21-1; size: NA; D: NA; length: 14; J: TRBJ1-2; DNA: TGTGCCAGCTCGGGGGGAGGACCGGCCTATGGCTACACCTTC; CDR3: CASSGGGPAYGYTF
V: TRBV29-1; size: NA; D: TRBD1; length: 14; J: TRBJ2-1; DNA: TGCAGCGTCATCAAAGGGGGCCTCTACAATGAGCAGTTCTTC; CDR3: CSVIKGGLYNEQFF
V: TRBV9; size: NA; D: TRBD1; length: 16; J: TRBJ1-3; DNA: TGTGCCAGCAGCGTAGCCGAGGGGGCAAGGGGAAACACCATATATTTT; CDR3: CASSVAEGARGNTIYF
V: TRBV5-1; size: NA; D: NA; length: 15; J: TRBJ1-4; DNA: TGCGCCAGCAGCTTGGACATCTCAACTAATGAAAAACTGTTTTTT; CDR3: CASSLDISTNEKLFF
V: TRBV9; size: NA; D: NA; length: 14; J: TRBJ2-3; DNA: TGTGCCTCCTGGGGGGGGCTCCCCACAGATACGCAGTATTTT; CDR3: CASWGGLPTDTQYF
V: TRBV7-9; size: NA; D: TRBD1; length: 15; J: TRBJ1-1; DNA: TGTGCCAGCAGCGCTCGGACAGGGTTGAACACTGAAGCTTTCTTT; CDR3: CASSARTGLNTEAFF
V: TRBV11-2; size: NA; D: NA; length: 13; J: TRBJ2-7; DNA: TGTGCCAGCAGCTTAAGCGGAGACTACGAGCAGTACTTC; CDR3: CASSLSGDYEQYF
V: TRBV30; size: NA; D: TRBD1; length: 15; J: TRBJ1-5; DNA: TGTGCCTGGAGTGTCAACAGGGGAGGCAATCAGCCCCAGCATTTT; CDR3: CAWSVNRGGNQPQHF
V: TRBV9; size: NA; D: NA; length: 15; J: TRBJ1-2; DNA: TGTGCCAGCAGCGTAGGCGGTGGGAGCAGCTATGGCTACACCTTC; CDR3: CASSVGGGSSYGYTF
V: TRBV5-4; size: once; D: TRBD1; length: 18; J: TRBJ2-3; DNA: TGTGCCAGCAGCTGGGACAGGACAGGGGCCCCTGGCACAGATACGCAGTATTTT; CDR3: CASSWDRTGAPGTDTQYF
V: TRBV5-4; size: NA; D: NA; length: 15; J: TRBJ1-3; DNA: TGTGCCAGCAGCTTTGGCAGGGAACCTGGAAACACCATATATTTT; CDR3: CASSFGREPGNTIYF
V: TRBV2; size: NA; D: NA; length: 14; J: TRBJ1-4; DNA: TGTGCCAGCAGTGAAGGTCCCTCCCAGGCAAAACTGTTTTTT; CDR3: CASSEGPSQAKLFF
V: TRBV7-8; size: NA; D: NA; length: 15; J: TRBJ2-2; DNA: TGTGCCAGCAGCTTAAGCAGGCTAAGCCCCGGGGAGCTGTTTTTT; CDR3: CASSLSRLSPGELFF
V: TRBV27; size: NA; D: TRBD1; length: 16; J: TRBJ2-2; DNA: TGTGCCAGCACCCCCCGGGACAGGGGGCTCACCGGGGAGCTGTTTTTT; CDR3: CASTPRDRGLTGELFF
V: TRBV5-1; size: few; D: NA; length: 14; J: TRBJ1-5; DNA: TGCGCCAGCAGCTTGGACAGTCCCAATCAGCCCCAGCATTTT; CDR3: CASSLDSPNQPQHF
V: TRBV25-1; size: NA; D: NA; length: 14; J: TRBJ2-4; DNA: TGTGCCAGCAGTGAAATGGGTGGGGGGAACATTCAGTACTTC; CDR3: CASSEMGGGNIQYF
V: TRBV27; size: few; D: TRBD1; length: 16; J: TRBJ1-2; DNA: TGTGCCAGCAGTCCAAGAGGGACAGGGACTAACTATGGCTACACCTTC; CDR3: CASSPRGTGTNYGYTF
V: TRBV11-2; size: NA; D: NA; length: 16; J: TRBJ2-1; DNA: TGTGCCAGCAGCGCAGGGGAGCGGATTAGTTACAATGAGCAGTTCTTC; CDR3: CASSAGERISYNEQFF
V: TRBV27; size: NA; D: TRBD1; length: 15; J: TRBJ2-1; DNA: TGTGCCAGCGGGCCTGACAGGGTTGTATACAATGAGCAGTTCTTC; CDR3: CASGPDRVVYNEQFF
V: TRBV30; size: NA; D: TRBD1; length: 13; J: TRBJ2-7; DNA: TGTGCCTGGGCCGGGACAGGGAGATACGAGCAGTACTTC; CDR3: CAWAGTGRYEQYF
V: TRBV5-1; size: NA; D: NA; length: 14; J: TRBJ1-5; DNA: TGCGCCAGCAGCACGGACGGGGGCAATCAGCCCCAGCATTTT; CDR3: CASSTDGGNQPQHF
V: TRBV14; size: NA; D: NA; length: 12; J: TRBJ1-6; DNA: TGTGCCAGCAGCTGGGGCTTTTCACCCCTCCACTTT; CDR3: CASSWGFSPLHF
V: TRBV9; size: NA; D: TRBD1; length: 15; J: TRBJ1-4; DNA: TGTGCCAGCTATGCCCGGGACAGGGTAAAGGAAAAACTGTTTTTT; CDR3: CASYARDRVKEKLFF
V: TRBV30; size: NA; D: NA; length: 16; J: TRBJ1-1; DNA: TGTGCCTGGAGTGGTGGGGGGTATGAGTACAACACTGAAGCTTTCTTT; CDR3: CAWSGGGYEYNTEAFF
V: TRBV19; size: NA; D: NA; length: 15; J: TRBJ1-5; DNA: TGTGCCAGTAGCTTCCAGGGTCTCGGCAATCAGCCCCAGCATTTT; CDR3: CASSFQGLGNQPQHF
V: TRBV10-3; size: NA; D: TRBD1; length: 14; J: TRBJ1-5; DNA: TGTGCCATCAGCGGACAGGTTAGCAATCAGCCCCAGCATTTT; CDR3: CAISGQVSNQPQHF
V: TRBV6-5; size: NA; D: NA; length: 15; J: TRBJ2-7; DNA: TGTGCCAGCAGTTACTCTGTCGGGAAGCCCCTCGAGCAGTACTTC; CDR3: CASSYSVGKPLEQYF
V: TRBV7-2; size: NA; D: TRBD1; length: 14; J: TRBJ1-2; DNA: TGTGCCAGCAGCTTATCTGACAGGGGCTATGGCTACACCTTC; CDR3: CASSLSDRGYGYTF
V: TRBV27; size: NA; D: TRBD1; length: 13; J: TRBJ1-5; DNA: TGTGCCAGCACGAGGGGGCGAGGTCAGCCCCAGCATTTT; CDR3: CASTRGRGQPQHF
V: TRBV10-3; size: NA; D: NA; length: 15; J: TRBJ1-2; DNA: TGTGCCATCTCCCCCCAGGCAGCTGGATTCTATGGCTACACCTTC; CDR3: CAISPQAAGFYGYTF
V: TRBV28; size: NA; D: TRBD1; length: 15; J: TRBJ2-1; DNA: TGTGCCAGCAGTAAGGACAGGGTAGCCTACAATGAGCAGTTCTTC; CDR3: CASSKDRVAYNEQFF
V: TRBV2; size: NA; D: TRBD1; length: 15; J: TRBJ2-1; DNA: TGTGCCAGCAACTTCGACAGGGTTAGAAGGAATGAGCAGTTCTTC; CDR3: CASNFDRVRRNEQFF
V: TRBV6-5; size: NA; D: NA; length: 14; J: TRBJ1-5; DNA: TGTGCCAGCAGCAGGGAGGACGCTTATCAGCCCCAGCATTTT; CDR3: CASSREDAYQPQHF
V: TRBV5-1; size: NA; D: NA; length: 14; J: TRBJ1-1; DNA: TGCGCCAGCAGCTCCCAGGGGTGGACCGAAGAAGCTTTCTTT; CDR3: CASSSQGWTEEAFF
V: TRBV11-2; size: once; D: NA; length: 15; J: TRBJ1-3; DNA: TGTGCCAGCAGCCCAGACAGGATCTCTGGAAACACCATATATTTT; CDR3: CASSPDRISGNTIYF
V: TRBV5-4; size: once; D: TRBD1; length: 16; J: TRBJ2-3; DNA: TGTGCCAGCAGCAGACCCGGACAGGGATGGACAGATACGCAGTATTTT; CDR3: CASSRPGQGWTDTQYF
V: TRBV15; size: NA; D: NA; length: 13; J: TRBJ1-1; DNA: TGTGCCACCAGCAGAGATGGGGGGACTGAAGCTTTCTTT; CDR3: CATSRDGGTEAFF
V: TRBV7-2; size: NA; D: TRBD2; length: 17; J: TRBJ2-1; DNA: TGTGCCAGCAGCTTACAATGGGGACTAGCGGGGGGCAATGAGCAGTTCTTC; CDR3: CASSLQWGLAGGNEQFF